The 23 T cell receptor beta chains listed next were all sequenced from one sample in a study of CD8+ T cells in alopecia areata. Extraction and reverse transcription of RNA yielded cDNA as the sequencing template. The method was immunoSEQ multiplex PCR; TCRdb's version includes in-frame clones alone and lacks a portion of them. The table shows about 180,000 clones, with 50% to 70% occurring only once. This material consisted of CD4+ T cells sorted from blood, taken at week 0. The receptors come from a human donor with alopecia areata.

Note on this clone: One end of the junction is discordant with germline, which a read error may explain. This rearrangement joins TRBV11-1 to TRBJ1-1; D unclear. This CDR3 has 16 residues. Germline V lookup: CDR1 SGHAT, CDR2 FQDESV (reference sequence). The CDR3 spells CASSIGLGQKNTGAFF. In DNA, the CDR3 is TGTGCCAGCAGCATTGGCCTAGGGCAGAAGAACACTGGAGCTTTCTTT.

This clone was picked up many times. The CDR3 nucleotides are TGTGCCAGCAGCTTGGATCCGGGGCTTAGCGGGGAGCTGTTTTTT. The encoded protein is CASSLDPGLSGELFF. The chain is built from TRBV5-4 and TRBJ2-2, with D tentatively TRBD1 or TRBD2 (5 bases each). The CDR3 totals 15 residues. V lost 0 bases and J 7 bases, leaving 13 bases between the germline ends. Germline V gives CDR1 SGHNT, CDR2 YYREEE (reference sequence).

The rearrangement links TRBV4-2 to TRBJ2-5, with D possibly TRBD1 on 6 matching bases. The CDR3 runs to 14 residues. V dropped 3 bases and J dropped 3 bases, with 11 bases sitting between them. Looked up from germline, CDR1 is LGHNA and CDR2 is YNFKEQ. CDR3 region: CASSHPDREETQYF. The CDR3 DNA reads TGTGCCAGCAGCCATCCGGACAGAGAAGAGACCCAGTACTTC.

This clone was found once. V usage is TRBV6-5 and J usage is TRBJ1-4; TRBD1 aligns across 7 bases. V lost 2 bases, J lost 2 bases, and 5 bases stayed unmatched. Germline V gene sequence: CDR1 MNHEY, CDR2 SVGAGI. CDR3 length equals 16 residues. In nucleotides, the CDR3 is TGTGCCAGCAGTTACGAAGGAGGGGGCACTAATGAAAAACTGTTTTTT. Translation gives CASSYEGGGTNEKLFF.

The chain's CDR3 is CSVTQAENTEAFF. The CDR3 coding sequence is TGCAGCGTGACCCAGGCTGAGAACACTGAAGCTTTCTTT. This rearrangement joins TRBV29-1 to TRBJ1-1; D unresolved. In germline, CDR1 is SQVTM, CDR2 ANQGSEA. The CDR3 spans 13 residues. Trimming stripped 6 bases from V and 1 base from J, with 12 bases between.

This sequence joins TRBV5-6 and TRBJ1-2, with D unresolved. The germline CDR1 and CDR2 sequences are SGHDT and YYEEEE. The length of the CDR3 is 14 residues. V gave up 0 bases and J gave up 8 bases, with 14 bases separating them. The DNA of the CDR3 is TGTGCCAGCAGCTTGGGGTTCCGGGAAGACGGCTACACCTTC. This codes for CASSLGFREDGYTF.

The V call is TRBV28, the J call TRBJ2-3; tentative D call: TRBD2 (6 bases). Germline assignment: CDR1 MDHEN and CDR2 SYDVKM. This CDR3 region has 13 residues. Trimming removed 7 bases at V and 1 base at J, with 9 bases between. The CDR3 nucleotides are TGTGCCAGCATTGTAGCGGGCACAGATACGCAGTATTTT. Translation: CASIVAGTDTQYF.

The rearrangement links TRBV5-6 to TRBJ2-5; TRBD2 is a possible D gene (5 bases). This CDR3 has 16 residues. CDR1 is SGHDT, CDR2 YYEEEE, per germline. Trimming shortened V by 4 bases and J by 1 base, and 17 bases separated the two germline ends. For the CDR3, the DNA is TGTGCCAGCAGCGGAGCGAGCGGTTCACGCCAAGAGACCCAGTACTTC. Its protein product is CASSGASGSRQETQYF.

The V and J genes are TRBV10-2 and TRBJ2-2, with D possibly being TRBD1 (6 bases). V lost 8 bases to trimming and J lost 3 bases, with 13 bases between them. CDR1 and CDR2 from the germline V gene are WSHSY and SAAADI. The CDR3 is made up of 14 amino acids. This chain's CDR3 is CASGGGGYTGELFF. The DNA for the CDR3 is TGCGCCAGCGGCGGTGGGGGCTACACCGGGGAGCTGTTTTTT.

This chain joins TRBV7-2 and TRBJ1-2; 10 positions agree with TRBD1. Germline CDR1 reads SGHTA; CDR2 reads FQGNSA. The V segment lost 5 bases and the J segment 8 bases; nucleotides outside the gene matches: 11. This CDR3 has 15 amino acids. The CDR3 DNA is TGTGCCAGCAGCGTCACTGGGACAGGGGCTAGGGGCTACACCTTC. This translates into CASSVTGTGARGYTF.

This clone showed up just a few times. At the DNA level, this CDR3 is encoded by other sequences in the same sample as well. The V gene is TRBV5-6, the J gene TRBJ1-2, with D possibly TRBD1 on 5 matching bases. From germline, CDR1 is SGHDT and CDR2 YYEEEE. The CDR3 is 13 residues long. Trimming removed 4 bases from V and 1 base from J, with 8 bases in between. The CDR3 DNA follows: TGTGCCAGCAGCCCGGGGGGTAACTATGGCTACACCTTC. Translating it yields CASSPGGNYGYTF. The complete variable domain, with remaining parts taken from reference TRBV5-6 and TRBJ1-2, reads DAGVTQSPTHLIKTRGQQVTLRCSPKSGHDTVSWYQQALGQGPQFIFQYYEEEERQRGNFPDRFSGHQFPNYSSELNVNALLLGDSALYLCASSPGGNYGYTFGSGTRLTVV.

This sequence joins TRBV7-9 and TRBJ1-5; D is undetermined. The CDR3 is 14 residues long. Germline V gives CDR1 SEHNR, CDR2 FQNEAQ (reference sequence). V lost 3 bases, J lost 0 bases, and 6 bases lay in between. This CDR3 is CASSLTNSNQPQHF. CDR3 DNA: TGTGCCAGCAGCTTGACCAATAGCAATCAGCCCCAGCATTTT.

J is TRBJ2-2 and V is TRBV2; D tentatively fits TRBD1 or TRBD2 (5 bases each). The CDR3 totals 10 residues. V was shortened by 8 bases and J by 9 bases, with 7 bases between the two germline ends. Germline loops: CDR1 SNHLY, CDR2 FYNNEI. CDR3 coding DNA: TGTGCCAGCGGGGACCGGGAGCTGTTTTTT. Translated: CASGDRELFF. The full variable domain, its missing parts supplied by reference TRBV2 and TRBJ2-2, is EPEVTQTPSHQVTQMGQEVILRCVPISNHLYFYWYRQILGQKVEFLVSFYNNEISEKSEIFDDQFSVERPDGSNFTLKIRSTKLEDSAMYFCASGDRELFFGEGSRLTVL.

The chain uses TRBV30 and TRBJ2-5; TRBD2 matches 7 bases. With 2 bases clipped from V and 4 bases from J, the junction kept 7 bases outside the gene matches. The CDR3 runs 14 residues. Germline V CDR1 and CDR2: GTSNPN, SVGIG (reference sequence). CDR3 amino acids: CAWSSGGIRETQYF. The CDR3 region has the DNA TGTGCCTGGAGTTCGGGGGGTATCCGAGAGACCCAGTACTTC.

This clone has more than one count but fewer than ten. The gene calls are TRBV29-1 and TRBJ1-5; tentative D call: TRBD1 (6 bases). Trimming took 5 bases from V and 2 from J, leaving 10 bases between them. CDR1 SQVTM and CDR2 ANQGSEA come from the germline V gene. The CDR3 has 13 residues. The CDR3 region is CSVQGMGNQPQHF. CDR3 coding DNA: TGCAGCGTTCAGGGGATGGGCAATCAGCCCCAGCATTTT.

This chain joins TRBV9 and TRBJ1-6; D perhaps matches TRBD1 (5 bases). The length of the CDR3 is 13 residues. Germline V lookup: CDR1 SGDLS, CDR2 YYNGEE. Trimming stripped 7 bases from V and 10 bases from J, with 15 bases between. Here the CDR3 reads CASGGEVGSPLHF. The DNA for the CDR3 is TGTGCCAGCGGGGGGGAGGTTGGATCACCCCTCCACTTT.

This clone showed up just a few times. The CDR3 loop is CAGDRFSSGANVLTF. CDR3 bases: TGTGCAGGTGACAGGTTTAGCTCTGGGGCCAACGTCCTGACTTTC. The V gene is TRBV30, the J gene TRBJ2-6; D perhaps matches TRBD1 (6 bases). This CDR3 region has 15 residues. The germline V gene encodes CDR1 GTSNPN and CDR2 SVGIG (reference sequence).

This clone was detected a few times. The chain couples TRBV29-1 to TRBJ2-6; 8 positions agree with TRBD1. V lost 4 bases and J lost 4; bases outside the gene matches: 3. Germline V gives CDR1 SQVTM, CDR2 ANQGSEA. The CDR3 is 14 residues long. In DNA form, the CDR3 reads TGCAGCGTTGCGGACAGGGCAGGGGCCAACGTCCTGACTTTC. Its protein is CSVADRAGANVLTF.

The J gene is TRBJ1-5, the V gene TRBV7-9; D gene uncertain. The CDR3 is 13 residues long. V gave up 4 bases and J gave up 0 bases, with 4 bases separating them. Germline values: CDR1 SEHNR, CDR2 FQNEAQ (reference sequence). The CDR3 region is CASSSFSNQPQHF. Written as DNA, the CDR3 is TGTGCCAGCAGCTCCTTTAGCAATCAGCCCCAGCATTTT.

The CDR3 DNA sequence: TGTGCCACCAGCAGAGGTGAACGGGGTGTAGAAGCTTTCTTT. Its translation: CATSRGERGVEAFF. V is TRBV15 and J is TRBJ1-1, with D hard to call. Germline V CDR1 and CDR2: LNHNV, YYDKDF (reference sequence). The CDR3 covers 14 residues. Trimming shortened V by 1 base and J by 8 bases, and 14 bases separated the two germline ends.

This CDR3 is CASTGHKNTEAFF. CDR3 nucleotides: TGTGCCAGCACTGGGCATAAGAACACTGAAGCTTTCTTT. The genes are TRBV25-1 and TRBJ1-1; the D is unclear. V was trimmed by 7 bases and J by 1 base, leaving 10 bases between them. Germline lookup yields CDR1 MGHDK and CDR2 SYGVNS. The CDR3 has 13 amino acids.

This clone has more than one count but fewer than ten. The rearrangement uses TRBV2 and TRBJ1-2; possibly TRBD1 for D (5 bases). Germline CDR1 and CDR2: SNHLY and FYNNEI. The ends were cut back, 3 bases at V and 4 bases at J, with 15 bases in the middle. This CDR3 is built from 15 residues. CDR3 DNA sequence: TGTGCCAGCAGTGAGCGTCGGACACTTGGCTATGGCTACACCTTC. Its translation: CASSERRTLGYGYTF.

The V call is TRBV2, the J call TRBJ2-6, with 8 bases fitting TRBD1. CDR1 is SNHLY and CDR2 is FYNNEI in the germline V gene. With V trimmed by 7 bases and J by 0 bases, 5 bases remained unmatched. This CDR3 spans 16 amino acids. CDR3 sequence reads: CASIRDRLSGANVLTF. CDR3 nucleotides: TGTGCCAGCATTAGGGACAGGCTCTCTGGGGCCAACGTCCTGACTTTC. The full variable domain, in which reference TRBV2 and TRBJ2-6 provide the parts outside the CDR3, is EPEVTQTPSHQVTQMGQEVILRCVPISNHLYFYWYRQILGQKVEFLVSFYNNEISEKSEIFDDQFSVERPDGSNFTLKIRSTKLEDSAMYFCASIRDRLSGANVLTFGAGSRLTVL.